This TCR beta chain was obtained from a study of Ad26.COV2.S vaccination and SARS-CoV-2 variants (dated by TCRdb to the early 2020s). About the investigation overall: Donors in the vaccine arm were drawn from COV1001, a phase I-IIa trial of Ad26.COV2.S in healthy adults that was multicentre, randomized, double-blind and placebo-controlled. Ad26.COV2.S was administered intramuscularly at a dose of 5x10^10 or 1x10^11 viral particles, either as one shot or as two shots given 56 days apart. Sequencing of the TCRbeta repertoire served to evaluate the specificity and breadth of SARS-CoV-2-reactive T cell receptors following Ad26.COV2.S vaccination. The TCR-sequenced set comprised around 32 samples: some 20 Ad26.COV2.S vaccine recipients, 5 placebo recipients and 8 SARS-CoV-2 convalescent individuals. Trial participants were randomized into five groups of five, in which low-dose or high-dose Ad26.COV2.S was given once or twice, or placebo was given on both occasions. Blinding of investigators to trial group allocation was maintained during experiments and outcome assessment.

The treatment or condition label, read with the paper, signifies: some 20 received Ad26.COV2.S at low or high dose, single or two shots; 5 received placebo; per-sample allocation not given. Repertoires of vaccine and placebo recipients were sequenced from samples collected on day 63 after the first injection. Between 29 July and 7 August 2020, Cohort 1b enrolled 20 to 30 adults aged 18-55 years at one site in Boston, USA. Ad26.COV2.S consisted of a replication-incompetent adenovirus type 26 vector by which a prefusion-stabilized SARS-CoV-2 spike protein from the original Wuhan strain was expressed. On this clone itself: Its antigen has not been determined. No quality values exist for individual bases; no much larger clone is one base distant.

What the work shows at the level of the full study, not this receptor alone: After vaccination, substantial breadth of spike-specific CD8+ and CD4+ T cell responses was reported. It was noted by the authors that total T cell responses may have been underestimated by the TCR breadth and depth analyses. Ad26.COV2.S recipients had higher spike-specific TCR breadth than placebo recipients (P = 0.0014). The study was not powered to compare responses between vaccine doses or regimens. Non-spike TCR breadth was comparable between vaccine and placebo recipients, consistent with the vaccine containing only spike.

The immunoSEQ Assay was used to sequence TCRbeta CDR3 regions. After extraction, genomic DNA underwent amplification by bias-controlled multiplex PCR, followed by high-throughput sequencing. The authors processed their data as follows. To quantify the absolute abundance of every unique TCRbeta CDR3 region, sequences were collapsed and filtered. T cell fraction was estimated by normalizing TCRbeta template counts to usable DNA, which was measured by amplifying reference genes present in all nucleated cells. Repertoire TCRs were annotated as SARS-CoV-2-specific when V gene, CDR3 amino acid sequence and J gene were exactly matched to a known reactive TCR set. The reference SARS-CoV-2 TCR set was obtained from MIRA and was filtered for enrichment in COVID-19-positive ImmuneCODE repertoires, whereby public or cross-reactive TCRs were removed. Using the MIRA antigens, annotated TCRs were further analysed by specific ORF or by position within an ORF. Breadth was defined as annotated unique rearrangements over total unique productive rearrangements; depth was the summed frequency of those rearrangements. TCR breadth was compared between groups using two-sided Wilcoxon rank-sum tests. TCRdb retrieved this table from immuneACCESS and kept in-frame rearrangements only. Not all clones are present; in checked studies, unresolved V genes account for under half, and no reason is known for the remainder. V, J and clone size reflect that table, while D and trimming were determined from the DNA. This sample lists about 400,000 clones; about four fifths were detected once. The top ten constitute roughly 7.4% of the sample.

The CDR3 runs 14 amino acids, cysteine and phenylalanine included. The CDR3 DNA has 42 bases and is translated from base 1. The junction carries 12 bases between V and J, which are trimmed by 1 base and 5 bases respectively. For CDR1 and CDR2, the germline V gene lists SGHNT and YENEEA. The specimen was peripheral blood, collected in a trial of Ad26.COV2.S vaccine versus placebo. Recombination joined TRBV11-3 with TRBJ2-7; no D gene is confidently identified. This clonotype originated in a person aged 18 to 65 who received the Ad26.COV2.S COVID-19 vaccine or a placebo. The DNA reads TGTGCCAGCAGCTTAGTCGGTGCGGTAGACGAGCAGTACTTC. The encoded protein is CASSLVGAVDEQYF.